These 29 T cell receptor beta chains were all obtained from the same sample, sequenced in a study of blood T cell repertoires in COVID-19. Here immunoSEQ multiplex PCR was the method, and the copy in TCRdb shows in-frame clones only, minus some. The table records fewer than 35,000 clones, about 83% of them present only once. Sequenced input: peripheral blood. The receptor set was obtained from a man aged 70 or older with acute or convalescent COVID-19.

V is TRBV11-2 and J is TRBJ2-7; D may be TRBD2 (6 bases). This CDR3 has 15 residues. The V end lost 5 bases, the J end lost 1 base, and 15 bases lay between the germline ends. CDR1 is SGHAT and CDR2 is FQNNGV in the germline V gene. Written as DNA, the CDR3 is TGTGCCAGCAGCCTCGACCACGGGACTTCCTACGAGCAGTACTTC. Translating gives CASSLDHGTSYEQYF.

This chain joins TRBV18 and TRBJ1-2; D is unresolved. This CDR3 region has 11 residues. The V gene's germline CDR1 is KGHSH and CDR2 LQKENI. V lost 3 bases, J lost 6 bases, and 5 bases lay in between. In nucleotides, the CDR3 is TGTGCCAGCTCACCTGAGCATGGCTACACCTTC. It is translated as CASSPEHGYTF. The full variable domain, completed using reference TRBV18 and TRBJ1-2, is NAGVMQNPRHLVRRRGQEARLRCSPMKGHSHVYWYRQLPEEGLKFMVYLQKENIIDESGMPKERFSAEFPKEGPSILRIQQVVRGDSAAYFCASSPEHGYTFGSGTRLTVV.

The rearrangement uses TRBV28 and TRBJ1-1; 9 nucleotides agree with TRBD1. V shed 8 bases and J 6 bases; nucleotides not matched to a gene: 7. The CDR3 runs 13 residues. CDR1 is MDHEN, CDR2 SYDVKM, per germline. CDR3: CASWTGAVSEAFF. Written as DNA, the CDR3 is TGTGCCAGCTGGACAGGGGCCGTGTCTGAAGCTTTCTTT.

The chain combines TRBV4-2 with TRBJ2-1; 9 nucleotides match TRBD2. V trimming: 2 bases; J trimming: 9 bases; junction bases outside the gene matches: 14. The CDR3 covers 17 residues. Germline CDR1 and CDR2: LGHNA and YNFKEQ. CDR3 residues: CASSQQQLAGGTFEQFF. The CDR3 bases are TGTGCCAGCAGCCAACAGCAACTAGCGGGCGGCACTTTTGAGCAGTTCTTC.

This chain links TRBV5-6 with TRBJ2-3; 14 bases map to TRBD2. Unmatched junction bases numbered 4, after V lost 4 bases and J lost 3 bases. CDR1 and CDR2 (germline): SGHDT, YYEEEE. CDR3 length: 16 amino acids. CDR3 residues: CASSATSGGGTDTQYF. In DNA form, the CDR3 reads TGTGCCAGCAGCGCGACTAGCGGGGGGGGTACAGATACGCAGTATTTT. The complete variable domain, with remaining parts taken from reference TRBV5-6 and TRBJ2-3, reads DAGVTQSPTHLIKTRGQQVTLRCSPKSGHDTVSWYQQALGQGPQFIFQYYEEEERQRGNFPDRFSGHQFPNYSSELNVNALLLGDSALYLCASSATSGGGTDTQYFGPGTRLTVL.

This clone was found a few times. The rearrangement uses TRBV5-1 and TRBJ1-1, with TRBD1 as a possible D gene (5 bases). The V gene's germline CDR1 is SGHRS and CDR2 YFSETQ. Trimming removed 2 bases at V and 10 bases at J, with 15 bases between. This CDR3 region has 13 residues. The CDR3 DNA follows: TGCGCCAGCAGCTTTAGTGGGGCGGATGGAGCTTTCTTT. It is translated as CASSFSGADGAFF.

The CDR3 is CASSLVPQNSYEQYF. CDR3 DNA: TGTGCCAGCAGCTTAGTCCCACAGAATTCCTACGAGCAGTACTTC. The chain is built from TRBV11-2 and TRBJ2-7; D not resolved. Germline values: CDR1 SGHAT, CDR2 FQNNGV. This CDR3 is 15 amino acids long. Trimming pared 1 base from V and 1 base from J, leaving 11 bases between.

The chain links TRBV14 to TRBJ2-1; 8 bases are shared with TRBD2. CDR3 length: 16 residues. Germline V lookup: CDR1 SGHDN, CDR2 FVKESK. V lost 3 bases and J lost 3; bases outside the gene matches: 7. CDR3 DNA sequence: TGTGCCAGCAGCCATTGGAGGCTAGCGGGCTACAATGAGCAGTTCTTC. It specifies CASSHWRLAGYNEQFF.

CDR3 in amino acids: CASSFALRGTDTQYF. The DNA for the CDR3 is TGCGCCAGCAGCTTCGCATTACGGGGCACAGATACGCAGTATTTT. The V and J genes are TRBV5-1 and TRBJ2-3; D is ambiguous. The CDR3 extends over 15 amino acids. Germline CDR1 is SGHRS and CDR2 is YFSETQ. Trimming pared 2 bases from V and 1 base from J, leaving 11 bases between.

This rearrangement joins TRBV30 to TRBJ2-2, with TRBD1 matching over 10 bases. The junction had 11 bases not matched to a gene; V was cut back by 7 bases and J by 6 bases. The CDR3 is made up of 15 amino acids. Per germline, CDR1 GTSNPN and CDR2 SVGIG (reference sequence). The CDR3 DNA is TGTGCCTCCTACAGGGGACAGGGGCCTCCCGGGGAGCTGTTTTTT. Residues: CASYRGQGPPGELFF.

The chain employs TRBV9 and TRBJ2-1; 9 positions match TRBD1. The V gene's germline CDR1 is SGDLS and CDR2 YYNGEE. This CDR3 contains 16 residues. V shed 0 bases and J 4 bases; nucleotides not matched to a gene: 5. In nucleotides, the CDR3 is TGTGCCAGCAGCGTAGACGGGACAGGGATATACAATGAGCAGTTCTTC. This codes for CASSVDGTGIYNEQFF.

This chain connects TRBV27 to TRBJ2-5; the D gene is possibly TRBD1 (6 bases). This CDR3 has 14 residues. Germline CDR1 MNHEY, CDR2 SMNVEV (reference sequence). V lost 5 bases to trimming and J lost 5 bases, with 15 bases between them. The CDR3 sequence: CASSLTGRQETQYF. The DNA of the CDR3 is TGTGCCAGCAGTCTTACAGGGCGGCAGGAGACCCAGTACTTC.

The chain combines TRBV6-5 with TRBJ1-1; D is uncertain. Germline CDR1 MNHEY, CDR2 SVGAGI. V gave up 0 bases and J gave up 1 base, with 3 bases separating them. The CDR3 runs 13 residues. Here the CDR3 DNA reads TGTGCCAGCAGTTACTCCCAGAACACTGAAGCTTTCTTT. Encoded protein: CASSYSQNTEAFF.

The chain carries TRBV5-1 and TRBJ2-7, with 7 bases identical to TRBD2. The CDR3 spans 14 residues. Germline trimming cut 4 bases from V and 5 bases from J; bases unmatched to any gene: 9. CDR1 is SGHRS and CDR2 is YFSETQ in the germline V gene. CDR3 protein: CASSRGVFGDEQYF. The DNA for the CDR3 is TGCGCCAGCAGCCGGGGGGTGTTCGGCGACGAGCAGTACTTC.

The rearrangement joins TRBV29-1 to TRBJ1-1; TRBD1 matches 8 bases. The CDR3 consists of 13 residues. CDR1 and CDR2 (germline): SQVTM, ANQGSEA. Losses at the gene ends were 3 bases for V and 1 base for J; bases not matched to a gene: 1. The CDR3 here is CSVDGQGNTEAFF. The CDR3 nucleotides are TGCAGCGTTGACGGACAGGGGAACACTGAAGCTTTCTTT.

This clone turned up a few times. J is TRBJ1-2 and V is TRBV28, with 9 bases that match TRBD1. The germline CDR1 and CDR2 sequences are MDHEN and SYDVKM. This CDR3 has 15 residues. V trimming: 6 bases; J trimming: 8 bases; junction bases outside the gene matches: 13. For the CDR3, the DNA is TGTGCCAGCAGCCCTCCGGGACAGGGAGTGAGGGGCTACACCTTC. This encodes CASSPPGQGVRGYTF.

In its sample, this clone was seen a few times. This rearrangement joins TRBV9 to TRBJ2-7; D may be TRBD1 (5 bases). The V end was cut by 0 bases, the J end by 2 bases, with 6 bases between. The V gene's germline CDR1 is SGDLS and CDR2 YYNGEE. The CDR3 is made up of 13 amino acids. The chain's CDR3 is CASSVEGTYEQYF. As DNA, the CDR3 is TGTGCCAGCAGCGTAGAGGGGACCTACGAGCAGTACTTC.

The chain links TRBV28 to TRBJ1-1; D ambiguous. Germline CDR1 reads MDHEN; CDR2 reads SYDVKM. The CDR3 length is 12 residues. The V and J ends lost 6 bases and 4 bases respectively, with 9 bases between them. The CDR3 sequence is CASRAAPTEAFF. CDR3 nucleotide sequence: TGTGCCAGCAGAGCGGCCCCCACTGAAGCTTTCTTT.

The chain uses TRBV28 and TRBJ1-1; D gene uncertain. Germline values: CDR1 MDHEN, CDR2 SYDVKM. V shed 1 base and J shed 5 bases, with 11 bases lying between them. The CDR3 contains 14 residues. For the CDR3, the DNA is TGTGCCAGCAGTTTATTGGACGGGAGAACTGAAGCTTTCTTT. Translating gives CASSLLDGRTEAFF.

This sequence joins TRBV5-1 and TRBJ2-7; 8 bases agree with TRBD2. V gave up 0 bases and J gave up 0 bases; unmatched junction bases: 8. This CDR3 comprises 17 residues. CDR1 is SGHRS and CDR2 is YFSETQ in the germline V gene. The CDR3 sequence: CASSLAYAGGSSYEQYF. CDR3 nucleotide sequence: TGCGCCAGCAGCTTGGCCTATGCGGGAGGAAGCTCCTACGAGCAGTACTTC.

The chain carries TRBV11-3 and TRBJ2-2; the D gene is possibly TRBD1 (6 bases). Germline V lookup: CDR1 SGHNT, CDR2 YENEEA. This CDR3 spans 14 amino acids. V lost 9 bases, J lost 0 bases, and 11 bases lay in between. CDR3 DNA: TGTGCCAGTTCCAGGGGATCGAACACCGGGGAGCTGTTTTTT. This encodes CASSRGSNTGELFF.

This clone was observed a single time. V and J are TRBV7-2 and TRBJ1-1; no firm D call. The CDR3 runs to 13 residues. The V gene's germline CDR1 is SGHTA and CDR2 FQGNSA. Trimming shortened V by 5 bases and J by 4 bases, and 11 bases separated the two germline ends. CDR3: CASSQQRSTEAFF. The CDR3 nucleotides are TGTGCCAGCAGCCAACAGAGAAGCACTGAAGCTTTCTTT.

The chain has TRBV29-1 and TRBJ2-3; 7 nucleotides match TRBD1. CDR3 length equals 10 residues. V trimming: 1 base; J trimming: 15 bases; junction bases outside the gene matches: 4. Germline V gives CDR1 SQVTM, CDR2 ANQGSEA. The CDR3 protein is CSVEGQGLYF. The CDR3 bases are TGCAGCGTTGAAGGACAGGGTTTATATTTT.

This chain uses TRBV7-3 with TRBJ1-1; D may be TRBD1 (6 bases). CDR3 length: 15 amino acids. V was pared by 2 bases and J by 4 bases, with 14 bases between. The germline CDR1 and CDR2 sequences are SGHTA and FQGTGA. CDR3 nucleotides: TGTGCCAGCAGCTTACAGGGGCCGGGGGGCACTGAAGCTTTCTTT. It encodes CASSLQGPGGTEAFF.

The chain has TRBV19 and TRBJ1-2; tentative D call: TRBD1 (6 bases). Germline-derived CDR1 and CDR2 are LNHDA and SQIVND (reference sequence). V lost 5 bases and J 8 bases, leaving 15 bases between the germline ends. This CDR3 region has 13 residues. The CDR3: CASSPGQFGGYTF. DNA for the CDR3: TGTGCCAGTAGTCCTGGACAGTTTGGGGGCTACACCTTC.

The chain combines TRBV4-3 with TRBJ2-2, with unresolved D. The CDR3 has 13 residues. The ends were cut back, 0 bases at V and 6 bases at J, with 5 bases in the middle. From germline, CDR1 is LGHNA and CDR2 YSLEER. This chain's CDR3 is CASSQDFAGELFF. CDR3 coding DNA: TGCGCCAGCAGCCAAGACTTCGCCGGGGAGCTGTTTTTT.

V and J are TRBV29-1 and TRBJ1-3; weak D call: TRBD1 (5 bases). Trimming took 1 base from V and 0 from J, leaving 13 bases between them. CDR3 length equals 16 residues. CDR1 is SQVTM, CDR2 ANQGSEA, per germline. CDR3 DNA sequence: TGCAGCGTTGAAGTGGGGGGGGTAGGCTCTGGAAACACCATATATTTT. Protein product: CSVEVGGVGSGNTIYF.

DNA for the CDR3: TGTGCCAGCAGTCTGGGGGGGAATGAAAAACTGTTTTTT. It specifies CASSLGGNEKLFF. V is TRBV25-1 and J is TRBJ1-4; a weak D match, TRBD1 (5 bases). The CDR3 length is 13 residues. Trimming took 5 bases from V and 5 from J, leaving 9 bases between them. Germline V CDR1 and CDR2: MGHDK, SYGVNS.

This chain uses TRBV11-3 with TRBJ2-1; 12 bases fit TRBD2. The germline V gene has CDR1 SGHNT and CDR2 YENEEA. The CDR3 consists of 15 residues. V trimming: 4 bases; J trimming: 5 bases; junction bases outside the gene matches: 3. CDR3 amino acids: CASSSGLAGNNEQFF. As DNA, the CDR3 is TGTGCCAGCAGCTCCGGACTAGCGGGGAACAATGAGCAGTTCTTC.